Presented here are 6 T cell receptor beta chains from one specimen sequenced in a study of vaccination effects on CD4 cells after COVID-19. TCRdb's table, derived via immunoSEQ multiplex PCR, lists solely in-frame clones and lacks some. Of over 50,000 clones listed, 73% were seen once; the top ten hold roughly 1.2%. What these receptors recognize is not known. CD4+ T cells specific for antigen were expanded with viral peptide pools by the ViraFEST assay before sequencing. CD4+ T cell isolation took place after approximately 11 days of culture. Either the mRNA-1273 or the BNT162b2 vaccine was given to participants as two doses. Sequencing used CD4+ T cells from PBMCs cultured with HCoV-229E spike peptides, obtained after COVID-19 vaccination. These TCRs come from a human donor who received a COVID-19 vaccine.

The rearrangement uses TRBV12-3 or TRBV12-4 and TRBJ1-2, with D hard to call. V was clipped by 6 bases and J by 4 bases, with 12 bases between them. The CDR3 totals 13 residues. The CDR3 sequence is CASRTSGVYGYTF. The CDR3 coding sequence is TGTGCCAGCAGGACATCAGGAGTCTATGGCTACACCTTC.

The chain has TRBV12-3 or TRBV12-4 and TRBJ2-1, with no clear D. The CDR3 loop spans 12 amino acids. With 6 bases removed from V and 10 bases from J, the gap between germline ends came to 13 bases. In DNA form, the CDR3 reads TGTGCCAGCAGAATCTTCCCACTCGAGCAGTTCTTC. Translating it yields CASRIFPLEQFF.

The chain has TRBV6-6 and TRBJ1-5; D ambiguous. V was clipped by 0 bases and J by 3 bases, with 3 bases between them. The CDR3 consists of 13 residues. Germline V CDR1 and CDR2: MNHNY, SVGAGI (reference sequence). This CDR3 is CASSYSTNQPQHF. The CDR3 region has the DNA TGTGCCAGCAGTTACTCTACCAATCAGCCCCAGCATTTT.

The CDR3 loop is CASSDPGLVSYNEQFF. DNA for the CDR3: TGCGCCAGCAGTGACCCAGGACTAGTTAGCTACAATGAGCAGTTCTTC. This rearrangement joins TRBV10-2 to TRBJ2-1; 7 positions match TRBD2. The CDR3 length is 16 residues. J lost 3 bases, V lost 3 bases, and 8 bases had no gene match. The germline V gene encodes CDR1 WSHSY and CDR2 SAAADI.

As DNA, the CDR3 is TGTGCCATCAGCAGCCTTAATAGTGCTGAAGCTTTCTTT. Its translation is CAISSLNSAEAFF. The J gene is TRBJ1-1, the V gene TRBV10-3; D unresolved. Per germline, CDR1 ENHRY and CDR2 SYGVKD. V was cut by 6 bases and J by 6 bases, with 14 bases left in between. CDR3 length: 13 amino acids.

The chain's CDR3 is CASSQGTGFPYEQYV. The CDR3 DNA follows: TGTGCCAGCTCCCAAGGGACAGGGTTCCCCTACGAGCAGTACGTC. The chain links TRBV18 to TRBJ2-7, with TRBD1 identical over 9 bases. V was pared by 6 bases and J by 2 bases, with 8 bases of the junction left unmatched. The CDR3 is 15 amino acids. Per germline, CDR1 KGHSH and CDR2 LQKENI.